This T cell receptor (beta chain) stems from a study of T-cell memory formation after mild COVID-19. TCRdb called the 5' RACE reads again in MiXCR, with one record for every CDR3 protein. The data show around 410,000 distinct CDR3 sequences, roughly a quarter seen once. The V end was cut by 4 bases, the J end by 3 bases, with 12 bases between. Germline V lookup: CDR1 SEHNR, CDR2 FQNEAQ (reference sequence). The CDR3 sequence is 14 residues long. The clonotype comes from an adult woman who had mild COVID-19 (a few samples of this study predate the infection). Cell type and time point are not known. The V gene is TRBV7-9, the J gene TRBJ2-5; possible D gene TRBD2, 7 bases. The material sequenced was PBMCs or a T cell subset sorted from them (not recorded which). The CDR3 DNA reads TGTGCCAGCAGCTCCACAGGGAGGGAAGAGACCCAGTACTTC. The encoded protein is CASSSTGREETQYF.